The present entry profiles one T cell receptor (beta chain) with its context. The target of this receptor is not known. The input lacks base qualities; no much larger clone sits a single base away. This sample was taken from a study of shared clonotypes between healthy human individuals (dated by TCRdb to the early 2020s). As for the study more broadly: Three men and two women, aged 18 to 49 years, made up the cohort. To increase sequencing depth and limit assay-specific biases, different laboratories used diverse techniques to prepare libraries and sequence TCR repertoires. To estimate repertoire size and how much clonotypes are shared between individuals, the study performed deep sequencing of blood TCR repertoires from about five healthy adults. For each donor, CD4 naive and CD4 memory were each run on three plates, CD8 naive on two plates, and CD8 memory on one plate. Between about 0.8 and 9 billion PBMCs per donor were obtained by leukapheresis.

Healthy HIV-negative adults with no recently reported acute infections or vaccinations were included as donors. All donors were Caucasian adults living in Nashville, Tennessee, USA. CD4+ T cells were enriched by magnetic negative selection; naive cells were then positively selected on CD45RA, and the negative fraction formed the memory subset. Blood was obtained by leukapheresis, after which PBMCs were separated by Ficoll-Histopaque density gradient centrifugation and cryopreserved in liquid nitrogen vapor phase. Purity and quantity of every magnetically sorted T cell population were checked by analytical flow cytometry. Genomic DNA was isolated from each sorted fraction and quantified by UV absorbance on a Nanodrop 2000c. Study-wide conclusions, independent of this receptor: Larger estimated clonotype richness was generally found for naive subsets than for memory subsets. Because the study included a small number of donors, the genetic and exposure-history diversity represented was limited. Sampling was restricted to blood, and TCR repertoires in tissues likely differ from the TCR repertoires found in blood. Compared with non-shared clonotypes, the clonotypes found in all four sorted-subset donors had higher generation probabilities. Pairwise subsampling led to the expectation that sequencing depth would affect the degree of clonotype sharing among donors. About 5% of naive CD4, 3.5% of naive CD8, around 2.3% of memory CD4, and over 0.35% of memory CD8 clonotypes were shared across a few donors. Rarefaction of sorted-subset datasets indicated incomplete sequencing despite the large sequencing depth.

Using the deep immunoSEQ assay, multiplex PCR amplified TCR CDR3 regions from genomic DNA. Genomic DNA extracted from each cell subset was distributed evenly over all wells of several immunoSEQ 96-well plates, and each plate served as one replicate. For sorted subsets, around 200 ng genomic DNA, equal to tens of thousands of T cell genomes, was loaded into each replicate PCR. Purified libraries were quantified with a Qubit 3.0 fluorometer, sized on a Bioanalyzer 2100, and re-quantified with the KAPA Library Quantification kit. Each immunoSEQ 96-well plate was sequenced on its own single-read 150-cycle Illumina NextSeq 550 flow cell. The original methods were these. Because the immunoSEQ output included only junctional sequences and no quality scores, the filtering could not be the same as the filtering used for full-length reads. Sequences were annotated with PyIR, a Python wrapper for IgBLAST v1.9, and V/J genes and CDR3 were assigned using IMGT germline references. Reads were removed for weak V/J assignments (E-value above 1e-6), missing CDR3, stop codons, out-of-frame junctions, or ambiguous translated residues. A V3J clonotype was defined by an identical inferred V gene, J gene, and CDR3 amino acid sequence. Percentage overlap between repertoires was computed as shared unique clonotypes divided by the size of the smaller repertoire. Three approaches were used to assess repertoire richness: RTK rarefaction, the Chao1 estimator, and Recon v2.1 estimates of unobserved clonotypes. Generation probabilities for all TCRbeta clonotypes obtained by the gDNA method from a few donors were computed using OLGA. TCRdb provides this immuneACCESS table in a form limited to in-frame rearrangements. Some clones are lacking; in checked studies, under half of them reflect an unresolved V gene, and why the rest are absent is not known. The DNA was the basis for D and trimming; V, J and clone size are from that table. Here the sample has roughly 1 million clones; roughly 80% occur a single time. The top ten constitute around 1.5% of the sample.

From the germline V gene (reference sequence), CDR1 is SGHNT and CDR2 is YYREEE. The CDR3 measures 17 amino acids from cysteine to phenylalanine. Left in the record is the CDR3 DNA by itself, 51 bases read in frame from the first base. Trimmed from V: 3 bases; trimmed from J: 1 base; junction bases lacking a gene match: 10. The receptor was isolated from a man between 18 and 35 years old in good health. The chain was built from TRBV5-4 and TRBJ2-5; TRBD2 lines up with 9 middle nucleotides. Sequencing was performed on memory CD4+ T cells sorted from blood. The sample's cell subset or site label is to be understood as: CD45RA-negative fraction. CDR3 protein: CASSSAGGPRTQETQYF. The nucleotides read TGTGCCAGCAGCTCAGCGGGGGGCCCGAGAACCCAAGAGACCCAGTACTTC.